What follows are 23 T cell receptor beta chains derived from one specimen sequenced in a study of cytomegalovirus exposure and HLA in healthy donors. The PCR used 60 Vbeta and 13 Jbeta primers. The table came from immunoSEQ multiplex PCR; TCRdb's copy has only in-frame clones and leaves some out. The repertoire holds about 150,000 clones, approximately 80% seen once, with roughly 5.2% in the top ten. The sequenced sample consisted of PBMCs. These receptors came from a man younger than 30 in good health and CMV-seronegative.

The V and J genes are TRBV4-3 and TRBJ2-5; 11 bases are a match to TRBD2. The DNA end lines up better with TRBJ2-7; the J call may be wrong. CDR1 and CDR2 (germline): LGHNA, YSLEER. The CDR3 totals 17 residues. CDR3 nucleotide sequence: TGCGCCAGCAGCCGAGATCTTTCTAGCGGGAGGAAACACGAGCAGTACTTC. The encoded protein is CASSRDLSSGRKHEQYF.

V and J are TRBV6-6 and TRBJ2-7, with TRBD2 identical over 9 bases. There are 14 residues in the CDR3. Germline CDR1 MNHNY, CDR2 SVGAGI (reference sequence). The trim removed 7 bases at V and 5 bases at J, leaving 9 bases unmatched. CDR3 region: CASTLREGGHEQYF. CDR3 DNA sequence: TGTGCCAGCACACTGCGGGAGGGAGGACACGAGCAGTACTTC.

The rearrangement uses TRBV7-9 and TRBJ1-4, with D unclear. V was clipped by 3 bases and J by 2 bases, with 13 bases between them. This CDR3 contains 16 residues. CDR1 and CDR2 (germline): SEHNR, FQNEAQ (reference sequence). CDR3 sequence reads: CASSLGSQMTNEKLFF. The CDR3 DNA is TGTGCCAGCAGCTTGGGCTCCCAAATGACTAATGAAAAACTGTTTTTT.

The gene calls are TRBV9 and TRBJ2-5; TRBD1 matches at 10 bases. CDR3 size: 14 residues. V trimming: 0 bases; J trimming: 4 bases; junction bases outside the gene matches: 0. CDR1 and CDR2 from the germline V gene are SGDLS and YYNGEE. The CDR3 here is CASSVGDRGETQYF. As DNA, the CDR3 is TGTGCCAGCAGCGTAGGGGACAGGGGAGAGACCCAGTACTTC.

This sequence joins TRBV4-3 and TRBJ2-2, with TRBD1 as a possible D gene (6 bases). The CDR3 runs 16 residues. Germline values: CDR1 LGHNA, CDR2 YSLEER. Trimming removed 4 bases from V and 0 bases from J, with 12 bases in between. The chain's CDR3 is CASSPWTASNTGELFF. CDR3 sequence (DNA): TGCGCCAGCAGCCCATGGACAGCCTCGAACACCGGGGAGCTGTTTTTT.

The chain joins TRBV7-6 to TRBJ1-1; D is ambiguous. Trimming took off 5 bases at V and 0 bases at J, with 13 bases between the two ends. Germline loops: CDR1 SGHVS, CDR2 FNYEAQ. This CDR3 has 15 residues. For the CDR3, the DNA is TGTGCCAGCAGCCCCGCGGGCTACTTGAACACTGAAGCTTTCTTT. Protein sequence: CASSPAGYLNTEAFF.

The chain couples TRBV29-1 to TRBJ2-3; D unclear. Germline V lookup: CDR1 SQVTM, CDR2 ANQGSEA. This CDR3 contains 13 residues. The V gene lost 6 bases and the J gene lost 0 bases, with 10 bases spanning the gap. The CDR3 loop is CSVAQRSTDTQYF. The CDR3 coding sequence is TGCAGCGTAGCACAGAGAAGCACAGATACGCAGTATTTT.

The chain links TRBV7-2 to TRBJ1-2; 7 nucleotides agree with TRBD1. The CDR3 is 14 amino acids. V shed 5 bases and J 3 bases; nucleotides not matched to a gene: 6. CDR1 and CDR2 (germline): SGHTA, FQGNSA. The CDR3 DNA sequence: TGTGCCAGCAGCCAAGACAGGGTTCACTATGGCTACACCTTC. Its protein is CASSQDRVHYGYTF. The full variable domain, completed using reference TRBV7-2 and TRBJ1-2, is GAGVSQSPSNKVTEKGKDVELRCDPISGHTALYWYRQSLGQGLEFLIYFQGNSAPDKSGLPSDRFSAERTGGSVSTLTIQRTQQEDSAVYLCASSQDRVHYGYTFGSGTRLTVV.

The V call is TRBV9, the J call TRBJ2-3, with TRBD2 matching over 7 bases. The V gene's germline CDR1 is SGDLS and CDR2 YYNGEE. The junction had 0 bases not matched to a gene; V was cut back by 3 bases and J by 5 bases. CDR3 length: 12 amino acids. The CDR3, as DNA: TGTGCCAGCAGCGGGGAGGGAGATACGCAGTATTTT. Its protein is CASSGEGDTQYF. The complete variable domain, with remaining parts taken from reference TRBV9 and TRBJ2-3, reads DSGVTQTPKHLITATGQRVTLRCSPRSGDLSVYWYQQSLDQGLQFLIQYYNGEERAKGNILERFSAQQFPDLHSELNLSSLELGDSALYFCASSGEGDTQYFGPGTRLTVL.

The rearrangement uses TRBV7-3 and TRBJ2-1; D possibly corresponds to TRBD2 (5 bases). Trimming cost V 1 base and J 10 bases, with 11 bases left between them. The CDR3 has 13 residues. CDR1 SGHTA and CDR2 FQGTGA come from the germline V gene. CDR3 loop: CASSLRGNGEQFF. The CDR3 bases are TGTGCCAGCAGCTTAAGAGGGAACGGGGAGCAGTTCTTC. Full variable domain (missing parts from reference TRBV7-3 and TRBJ2-1): GAGVSQTPSNKVTEKGKYVELRCDPISGHTALYWYRQSLGQGPEFLIYFQGTGAADDSGLPNDRFFAVRPEGSVSTLKIQRTERGDSAVYLCASSLRGNGEQFFGPGTRLTVL.

A word on this clone: A junction boundary mismatches the germline segment, possibly from a read error. J is TRBJ1-2 and V is TRBV7-7; D ambiguous. From germline, CDR1 is SSHAT and CDR2 FNYEAQ (reference sequence). The CDR3 consists of 12 residues. The CDR3 region has the DNA TGTGCTAGCAGGTGGCAGTTCTATGGCTACACCTTC. Translation gives CASRWQFYGYTF. Looking up the rest from reference TRBV7-7 and TRBJ1-2 gives the full variable domain: GAGVSQSPRYKVTKRGQDVTLRCDPISSHATLYWYQQALGQGPEFLTYFNYEAQPDKSGLPSDRFSAERPEGSISTLTIQRTEQRDSAMYRCASRWQFYGYTFGSGTRLTVV.

The chain is built from TRBV7-2 and TRBJ2-7; 10 bases map to TRBD1. V trimming: 5 bases; J trimming: 5 bases; junction bases outside the gene matches: 9. Germline V gene data show CDR1 as SGHTA and CDR2 as FQGNSA. The CDR3 totals 15 residues. CDR3 sequence (DNA): TGTGCCAGCAGCCCTCCCGGGACAGGGGCTAACGAGCAGTACTTC. This codes for CASSPPGTGANEQYF.

J is TRBJ2-1 and V is TRBV5-1, with 10 bases fitting TRBD2. Trimming at V came to 4 bases and at J to 8 bases, leaving 12 bases not matched to a gene. The CDR3 has 16 amino acids. CDR1 is SGHRS and CDR2 is YFSETQ in the germline V gene. The CDR3 spells CASSRRAGGPADEQFF. The CDR3 bases are TGCGCCAGCAGCAGAAGAGCGGGGGGGCCAGCGGATGAGCAGTTCTTC.

J is TRBJ2-3 and V is TRBV5-1, with TRBD2 identical over 7 bases. CDR3 length equals 18 residues. The germline V gene encodes CDR1 SGHRS and CDR2 YFSETQ. V was pared by 2 bases and J by 8 bases, with 20 bases of the junction left unmatched. For the CDR3, the DNA is TGCGCCAGCAGCTTAGGGGCCGGGACTACAAATCCGGGTTCTACGCAGTATTTT. This encodes CASSLGAGTTNPGSTQYF.

This clone was found a few times. This chain links TRBV27 with TRBJ1-1; a possible D gene is TRBD1 (5 bases). The germline gives CDR1 MNHEY, CDR2 SMNVEV (reference sequence). V was clipped by 4 bases and J by 1 base, with 7 bases between them. This CDR3 comprises 13 residues. The CDR3 region is CASSYRSNTEAFF. CDR3 bases: TGTGCCAGCAGTTACAGGTCGAACACTGAAGCTTTCTTT.

Turning to this clone: Germline and junction disagree at one end, which may indicate a read error. The V call is TRBV7-9, the J call TRBJ1-5; TRBD1 agrees at 12 bases. Germline V gene lookup returns CDR1 SEHNR and CDR2 FQNEAQ (reference sequence). The CDR3 is 17 amino acids. CDR3 DNA: TGTTCCAGCAGTACCACGGGACAGGGGGCGCGGGATCAGCCCCAGCATTTT. This encodes CSSSTTGQGARDQPQHF.

The V gene is TRBV7-6, the J gene TRBJ2-3, with TRBD1 matching 8 bases. V lost 8 bases, J lost 1 base, and 8 bases stayed unmatched. The CDR3 is 15 residues long. Looked up from germline, CDR1 is SGHVS and CDR2 is FNYEAQ. In DNA form, the CDR3 reads TGTGCCAGCGGATCCGGGACAGGACGCACAGATACGCAGTATTTT. Translating it yields CASGSGTGRTDTQYF.

The rearrangement links TRBV6-4 to TRBJ2-3; D possibly corresponds to TRBD1 (6 bases). CDR1 and CDR2 (germline): MRHNA, SNTAGT. The CDR3 length is 14 residues. The ends were cut back, 5 bases at V and 2 bases at J, with 11 bases in the middle. The DNA for the CDR3 is TGTGCCAGCAGTAGGGACACCTACACAGATACGCAGTATTTT. Amino acids: CASSRDTYTDTQYF.

The rearrangement links TRBV5-1 to TRBJ2-2; 14 nucleotides agree with TRBD2. Germline V CDR1 and CDR2: SGHRS, YFSETQ. The CDR3 has 16 residues. J was trimmed by 6 bases and V by 6 bases; bases with no gene match: 7. CDR3 DNA: TGCGCCAGCAACTACAGGACTAGCGGGGGGCCCGGGGAGCTGTTTTTT. It yields the protein CASNYRTSGGPGELFF.

The sample holds a few counts of this clone. This chain links TRBV2 with TRBJ2-4, with D possibly matching TRBD1 (7 bases). Between the trimmed V and J ends, which lost 8 bases and 5 bases, there was a span of 10 bases. Germline CDR1 reads SNHLY; CDR2 reads FYNNEI. CDR3 size: 12 residues. This CDR3 reads CASGGTENIQYF. For the CDR3, the DNA is TGTGCCAGCGGCGGGACAGAAAACATTCAGTACTTC.

The rearrangement uses TRBV5-4 and TRBJ2-5; D is perhaps TRBD2 (7 bases). Germline V gene sequence: CDR1 SGHNT, CDR2 YYREEE (reference sequence). CDR3 size: 13 residues. V was trimmed by 4 bases and J by 4 bases, leaving 11 bases between them. CDR3 in DNA: TGTGCCAGCAGCGTAGGGGGGGTAGAGACCCAGTACTTC. Translated, it gives CASSVGGVETQYF. Together with reference TRBV5-4 and TRBJ2-5, the CDR3 gives the full variable domain: ETGVTQSPTHLIKTRGQQVTLRCSSQSGHNTVSWYQQALGQGPQFIFQYYREEENGRGNFPPRFSGLQFPNYSSELNVNALELDDSALYLCASSVGGVETQYFGPGTRLLVL.

The rearrangement links TRBV30 to TRBJ2-1, with a weak D call TRBD1 (5 bases). V was cut by 0 bases and J by 7 bases, with 10 bases left in between. This CDR3 comprises 13 residues. Per germline, CDR1 GTSNPN and CDR2 SVGIG (reference sequence). The CDR3 DNA reads TGTGCCTGGAGTGTACTCTCAGGGAATGAGCAGTTCTTC. Protein product: CAWSVLSGNEQFF. Together with reference TRBV30 and TRBJ2-1, the CDR3 gives the full variable domain: SQTIHQWPATLVQPVGSPLSLECTVEGTSNPNLYWYRQAAGRGLQLLFYSVGIGQISSEVPQNLSASRPQDRQFILSSKKLLLSDSGFYLCAWSVLSGNEQFFGPGTRLTVL.

V gene TRBV7-2 combines with J gene TRBJ2-3; D is unclear. Germline CDR1 reads SGHTA; CDR2 reads FQGNSA. This CDR3 comprises 15 residues. V was clipped by 5 bases and J by 0 bases, with 12 bases between them. The CDR3 spells CASSPFLASTDTQYF. The CDR3, as DNA: TGTGCCAGCAGCCCGTTCTTGGCTAGCACAGATACGCAGTATTTT.